A single sample is the source of the 14 T cell receptor beta chains below, sequenced in a study of T cell responses to AZD1222 COVID-19 vaccine (dated by TCRdb to the early 2020s). The library was made by the immunoSEQ multiplex PCR assay. This immuneACCESS table, as held by TCRdb, lists in-frame sequences with V and J called but not all clones. Of the missing ones, under half trace to an unresolved V gene in checked studies; the others have no known cause. Counted in this sample were about 200,000 clones; roughly 92% of them appeared once. Approximately 1% of the sample lies in the top ten. The time point label, read with the paper, signifies: about 28 days (+/-7) after the second vaccine dose. Sequenced material: peripheral blood, taken 28 days after the second AZD1222 dose. These receptors were collected from an adult who received the AZD1222 COVID-19 vaccine.

The rearrangement links TRBV30 to TRBJ1-1, with D perhaps matching TRBD1 (5 bases). Deletions cut 0 bases from V and 3 bases from J, with 14 bases between. The CDR3 loop spans 15 amino acids. Germline V gene data show CDR1 as GTSNPN and CDR2 as SVGIG (reference sequence). CDR3 nucleotides: TGTGCCTGGAGTGTTTTGGGCAGGGTCGACACTGAAGCTTTCTTT. Translation gives CAWSVLGRVDTEAFF.

This clone turned up a few times. The chain couples TRBV24-1 to TRBJ2-5, with D tentatively TRBD1 (6 bases). The CDR3 loop spans 12 amino acids. Looked up from germline, CDR1 is KGHDR and CDR2 is SFDVKD. The ends were cut back, 7 bases at V and 1 base at J, with 6 bases in the middle. The CDR3 protein is CATRDSQETQYF. The CDR3 coding sequence is TGTGCCACCAGGGACAGCCAAGAGACCCAGTACTTC.

This clone was seen more than once but under ten times. The rearrangement joins TRBV3-1 (or the pseudogene TRBV3-2) to TRBJ1-5, with a tentative D call TRBD1 (6 bases). The V end was cut by 1 base, the J end by 2 bases, with 9 bases between. The CDR3 is 15 residues long. Germline lookup yields CDR1 LGHDT and CDR2 YNNKEL (reference sequence). The CDR3: CASSQGAGGNQPQHF. The DNA of the CDR3 is TGTGCCAGCAGCCAAGGTGCAGGGGGCAATCAGCCCCAGCATTTT.

This chain uses TRBV30 with TRBJ1-3; the match to TRBD1 covers 10 bases. The CDR3 has 16 amino acids. Germline V gene lookup returns CDR1 GTSNPN and CDR2 SVGIG (reference sequence). V was clipped by 3 bases and J by 0 bases; unmatched bases: 5. CDR3 sequence: CAWRVDRGFSGNTIYF. As DNA, the CDR3 is TGTGCCTGGAGGGTGGACAGGGGGTTCTCTGGAAACACCATATATTTT. Together with reference TRBV30 and TRBJ1-3, the CDR3 gives the full variable domain: SQTIHQWPATLVQPVGSPLSLECTVEGTSNPNLYWYRQAAGRGLQLLFYSVGIGQISSEVPQNLSASRPQDRQFILSSKKLLLSDSGFYLCAWRVDRGFSGNTIYFGEGSWLTVV.

The chain links TRBV7-2 to TRBJ1-1; D ambiguous. The V gene's germline CDR1 is SGHTA and CDR2 FQGNSA. The CDR3 is made up of 14 amino acids. Trimming removed 5 bases from V and 5 bases from J, with 15 bases in between. In DNA, the CDR3 is TGTGCCAGCAGCCGCGACGGTTGGGGAACTGAAGCTTTCTTT. The encoded protein is CASSRDGWGTEAFF.

This chain joins TRBV11-2 and TRBJ2-7; 7 nucleotides align to TRBD1. V lost 6 bases to trimming and J lost 3 bases; unmatched junction nucleotides: 14. The CDR3 consists of 16 residues. Germline V CDR1 and CDR2: SGHAT, FQNNGV. The CDR3 DNA sequence: TGTGCCAGCAGTCGCCCTGGGACAGCCAGCCTCTACGAGCAGTACTTC. Its translation: CASSRPGTASLYEQYF.

This clone was found once. The chain combines TRBV7-9 with TRBJ2-7; D remains ambiguous. CDR1 SEHNR and CDR2 FQNEAQ come from the germline V gene (reference sequence). The CDR3 is 14 amino acids. V was shortened by 4 bases and J by 0 bases, with 10 bases between the two germline ends. CDR3 DNA sequence: TGTGCCAGCAGCTGGACGGTAAGCTCCTACGAGCAGTACTTC. The encoded protein is CASSWTVSSYEQYF.

V usage is TRBV19 and J usage is TRBJ2-3; either TRBD1 or TRBD2 may fit D (5 bases each). Per the germline V gene, CDR1 is LNHDA and CDR2 is SQIVND (reference sequence). V was shortened by 10 bases and J by 1 base, with 15 bases between the two germline ends. This CDR3 is 14 amino acids long. CDR3 protein: CATLPLGGTDTQYF. CDR3 nucleotides: TGTGCCACTCTCCCCTTGGGGGGCACAGATACGCAGTATTTT. Looking up the rest from reference TRBV19 and TRBJ2-3 gives the full variable domain: DGGITQSPKYLFRKEGQNVTLSCEQNLNHDAMYWYRQDPGQGLRLIYYSQIVNDFQKGDIAEGYSVSREKKESFPLTVTSAQKNPTAFYLCATLPLGGTDTQYFGPGTRLTVL.

This clone was picked up a small number of times. The chain recombines TRBV7-2 with TRBJ2-7, with 8 bases aligning to TRBD2. Germline V gene sequence: CDR1 SGHTA, CDR2 FQGNSA. CDR3 length equals 16 residues. V trimming: 7 bases; J trimming: 3 bases; junction bases outside the gene matches: 14. CDR3 amino acids: CASTPSGGGIYYEQYF. DNA of the CDR3: TGTGCCAGCACCCCCTCGGGAGGGGGGATCTACTACGAGCAGTACTTC.

The chain is built from TRBV10-3 and TRBJ2-7; D is perhaps TRBD1 or TRBD2 (7 bases each). Germline V lookup: CDR1 ENHRY, CDR2 SYGVKD. Trimming pared 7 bases from V and 3 bases from J, leaving 16 bases between. The CDR3 length is 14 residues. CDR3 sequence: CAITAGQPNYEQYF. The CDR3 nucleotides are TGTGCCATCACAGCGGGACAGCCGAACTACGAGCAGTACTTC.

The chain combines TRBV9 with TRBJ1-4; 8 bases map to TRBD1. The CDR3 is made up of 15 amino acids. V was clipped by 4 bases and J by 8 bases; unmatched bases: 10. CDR1 and CDR2 (germline): SGDLS, YYNGEE. CDR3 nucleotides: TGTGCCAGCAGCTCCCAGGACAGGGAAGGGGAAAAACTGTTTTTT. This translates into CASSSQDREGEKLFF.

The rearrangement uses TRBV5-4 and TRBJ1-2, with 7 bases aligning to TRBD1. The CDR3 totals 13 residues. The germline gives CDR1 SGHNT, CDR2 YYREEE (reference sequence). J gave up 4 bases and V 4 bases, and 4 bases lay outside the gene matches. For the CDR3, the DNA is TGTGCCAGCAGCCTACAGGGGCCCTATGGCTACACCTTC. It is translated as CASSLQGPYGYTF.

The chain employs TRBV28 and TRBJ1-2, with a possible D match to TRBD1 (6 bases). V was shortened by 5 bases and J by 2 bases, with 12 bases between the two germline ends. Germline values: CDR1 MDHEN, CDR2 SYDVKM. This CDR3 is built from 14 residues. The CDR3 DNA reads TGTGCCAGCAGTCCCATCACAGGGAACTATGGCTACACCTTC. This gives the protein CASSPITGNYGYTF.

The chain uses TRBV19 and TRBJ2-1, with D unresolved. The germline gives CDR1 LNHDA, CDR2 SQIVND (reference sequence). This CDR3 is built from 14 residues. V shed 3 bases and J shed 0 bases, with 6 bases lying between them. DNA of the CDR3: TGTGCCAGTAGTATGGGTAGCTCCTACAATGAGCAGTTCTTC. It encodes CASSMGSSYNEQFF.